The present T cell receptor (beta chain) was sequenced within a study of T cells in Graves' hyperthyroidism and ophthalmopathy. Amplified TCR beta CDR3 regions derived from RNA transcripts. When the TCR CDR3 underwent first-round RT-PCR, the HTBI primer set was used. TCRdb reprocessed the multiplex PCR reads with MiXCR, giving one entry per CDR3 protein. This table holds roughly 500,000 distinct CDR3 sequences, around 46% found once. Whole-study results and caveats: Ophthalmopathy prediction by the model preceded onset by a median about 6.5 months. Most expanded thyroid clonotypes above 0.001 also appeared in blood.

Concerning this clonotype itself: Antigen: not known.

Researchers barred patients who had uncontrolled infection, other autoimmune disease, pregnancy or lactation. Clinicians diagnosed patients from clinical symptoms, serum thyroxine and TRAb, thyroid ultrasound and orbital computed tomography. Germline CDR1 reads SGHAT; CDR2 reads FQDESV (reference sequence). The CDR3 has 15 amino acids. V lost 3 bases and J 0 bases, leaving 11 bases between the germline ends. The chain carries TRBV11-1 and TRBJ1-2; a possible D gene is TRBD1 (6 bases). Sequenced input: peripheral blood or thyroid tissue (not recorded which). This TCR was recovered from an adult woman with Graves' disease, either hyperthyroidism or ophthalmopathy (not recorded which). This CDR3 reads CASSFPGHSNYGYTF. CDR3 coding DNA: TGTGCCAGCAGCTTCCCGGGACACTCTAACTATGGCTACACCTTC.